The clone carrying this T cell receptor (beta chain) was seen a handful of times. The data were taken from a study of T cells in Graves' hyperthyroidism and ophthalmopathy. Amplification of TCR beta CDR3 regions used RNA as the template. HTBI primers were the set used in a first-round RT-PCR of the TCR CDR3. TCRdb used MiXCR to reprocess the multiplex PCR reads, holding one entry per CDR3 protein. The data contain approximately 250,000 distinct CDR3 sequences, approximately 25% of them singletons. CDR1 and CDR2 from the germline V gene are MNHNS and SASEGT. The CDR3 spans 13 residues. V was trimmed by 1 base and J by 2 bases, leaving 6 bases between them.

The TCR sequence derives from a woman in her 40s with Graves' ophthalmopathy. The rearrangement links TRBV6-1 to TRBJ2-7; D unclear. Input material: blood. The CDR3 reads CASSEVLTYEQYF. The DNA for the CDR3 is TGTGCCAGCAGTGAAGTGCTGACCTACGAGCAGTACTTC.